This TCR beta chain was recorded in a study of blood T cells in healthy people across ages (dated by TCRdb to 2014 to 2015). For context, the study as a whole: In model experiments, template switching captured roughly one uniquely barcoded TCR beta cDNA molecule for every two T cells. Using the same blood draw, the study looked at two additional independent replicas of 1 million unique cDNA reads for two donors, one aged 18 to 30 and the other aged 80 or older. Using deep sequencing normalized with unique cDNA molecular identifiers, the study measured how TCR beta repertoire diversity changes with age. Four age groups were formed from the donors: young (average roughly 16 years), middle-aged (roughly 38), aged (around 68) and long-lived (more than 75). To avoid experimental bias, donors of different ages were distributed randomly across sequencing lanes. The investigation overall reported the following: Because profiling used bulk unsorted PBMCs, naive and antigen-experienced compartments could not be compared conclusively. Compared with the aged group, the long-lived group had more naive CD4+ T cells, fewer expanded clones and increased TCR diversity, a pattern suggesting age selection. As age increased, observed TCR beta diversity per million T cells dropped in a roughly linear way, and a significant reduction was already evident by age around 41. A strong correlation was found between observed TCR beta diversity and the percentage of naive T cells measured by flow cytometry. Because the CMV infection status of the donors was unknown, age-related changes in expanded clonotypes may potentially have been confounded. Estimates of total diversity from one million sequenced T cells were regarded as lower bounds and underestimates.

The germline V gene supplies CDR1 MNHNS and CDR2 SASEGT. At the junction V is shortened by 6 bases and J by 6 bases, with 12 bases in between. The CDR3 has 13 amino acids, counting the end cysteine and phenylalanine. Only the CDR3 region is kept as DNA, spanning 39 bases read in frame from base 1. Regarding this clonotype: The specificity of this receptor is unknown. Base-call qualities are not available, and no considerably larger clone is one nucleotide away.

Receptor libraries were prepared by 5' RACE. The sequencer listed for this sample is Illumina HiSeq 2500. A second roughly 7 to 11 cycle PCR used a sample-barcoded 5' primer and a J-beta primer mix. Each TCR beta cDNA molecule received a unique molecular identifier from a template-switch 5' adaptor carrying 12 random nucleotides. At least 2.5 million CDR3-containing paired-end reads were obtained from each sample. All of the RNA was converted into first-strand cDNA using the Mint cDNA synthesis kit, with a TRBC-specific oligonucleotide serving as the primer. All cDNA was treated with uracil-DNA glycosylase and then went through a first 18-cycle PCR with the universal primers M1SS and BC2_uni_R. The study's own analysis went as follows. Normalization of each sample was performed by random selection of 1 million high-quality reads, each carrying a distinct molecular identifier. Reads sharing molecular identifiers were discarded rather than binned into consensus sequences. MiTCR, run with a Q25 quality threshold and the strictest error-elimination algorithm, handled CDR3 identification, clonotype clustering and error correction. A nonparametric unseen species model with Euler transformation was used to estimate lower-bound total TCR beta diversity. The public reads were reanalyzed by TCRdb: fastp trimming at Q25, MiXCR alignment, in-frame beta chains only. Here each entry gathers all rows of one CDR3 protein and keeps the most common genes and DNA. V and J calls and clone size were set by TCRdb, not the authors. This sample holds fewer than 2,000,000 distinct CDR3 sequences; about 35% were observed only once. About 10% of the sample rests with the top ten.

Donors were 40 or so systemically healthy Caucasian individuals from Russia aged roughly 6 to 90 years. Roughly 10 milliliters of peripheral blood were collected from each donor into EDTA-treated Vacutainer tubes. Ficoll-Paque density-gradient centrifugation was used to isolate PBMCs, with at least 6.5 million per sample. Trizol reagent was used to extract total RNA from the PBMCs, yielding at least 5 micrograms per sample. Naive CD45RAhigh/CD27high T cell percentages were measured by flow cytometry on a PBMC aliquot from every donor. Here the chain combines TRBV6-1 and TRBJ2-1; the D gene is perhaps TRBD2, on 6 matching bases. Input material: blood. The source of this sequence is a woman in her 30s in good health. CDR3 protein: CASSGSDGNEQFF. DNA sequence: TGTGCCAGCAGCGGGAGTGACGGCAATGAGCAGTTCTTC.